A selection of T cell receptor beta chains follows, all from one sample in a study of T cell responses to AZD1222 COVID-19 vaccine. Data came from immunoSEQ multiplex PCR; TCRdb stores just in-frame clones and leaves some out. The sample records 80,000 to 100,000 clones, 88% being singletons. The material sequenced was peripheral blood, taken on day 0 of AZD1222 vaccination. These receptors were taken from an adult in good health. CDR3s include the opening cysteine and the closing phenylalanine or tryptophan. A D gene is named only where the DNA matches it firmly. Some rows have no size entry. The others give once, few or many, or a class for an expanded clone.

J gene	clone size	D gene	V gene	CDR3 protein	CDR3 DNA
TRBJ1-6	NA	TRBD1	TRBV5-5	CASSQDRGNSPLHF	TGTGCCAGCAGTCAGGACAGGGGCAATTCACCCCTCCACTTT
TRBJ2-2	NA	TRBD2	TRBV5-1	CASSPGGANTGELFF	TGCGCCAGCAGCCCGGGAGGGGCGAACACCGGGGAGCTGTTTTTT
TRBJ2-2	NA	TRBD2	TRBV7-6	CASSGRAAGVGAGELFF	TGTGCCAGCAGCGGACGCGCTGCGGGAGTGGGTGCCGGGGAGCTGTTTTTT
TRBJ2-7	NA	NA	TRBV14	CASSHTGVYEQYF	TGTGCCAGCAGCCACACAGGAGTCTACGAGCAGTACTTC
TRBJ2-1	NA	TRBD1	TRBV5-6	CASSFGTGSRPGQFF	TGTGCCAGCAGCTTCGGGACAGGGTCTCGCCCGGGGCAGTTCTTC
TRBJ1-4	NA	NA	TRBV6-6	CASSYVGASNEKLFF	TGTGCCAGCAGTTACGTGGGCGCGTCTAATGAAAAACTGTTTTTT
TRBJ1-5	NA	NA	TRBV18	CASSPGYSNQPQHF	TGTGCCAGCTCACCCGGGTATAGCAATCAGCCCCAGCATTTT
TRBJ1-6	NA	NA	TRBV27	CASSISNSPLHF	TGTGCCAGCAGTATCAGTAATTCACCCCTCCACTTT
TRBJ2-1	NA	TRBD2	TRBV24-1	CATSEGGPGGEQFF	TGTGCCACCAGTGAGGGAGGGCCGGGGGGTGAGCAGTTCTTC
TRBJ2-1	once	NA	TRBV28	CASIGGRYNEQFF	TGTGCCAGCATTGGCGGTAGGTACAATGAGCAGTTCTTC
TRBJ1-2	NA	NA	TRBV9	CASSVGWGLAPYGYTF	TGTGCCAGCAGCGTAGGGTGGGGGTTGGCCCCATATGGCTACACCTTC
TRBJ2-7	NA	NA	TRBV11-2	CASSLGLARDEQYF	TGTGCCAGCAGCTTAGGGCTAGCCCGCGACGAGCAGTACTTC
TRBJ1-1	NA	NA	TRBV3-1/TRBV3-2	CASSPDWANTEAFF	TGTGCCAGCAGCCCCGATTGGGCAAACACTGAAGCTTTCTTT
TRBJ1-4	NA	TRBD1	TRBV7-9	CASSLRQGASEKLFF	TGTGCCAGCAGCCTCAGACAGGGGGCGAGTGAAAAACTGTTTTTT
TRBJ1-5	once	NA	TRBV20-1	CSASGGGQINQPQHF	TGCAGTGCTAGTGGCGGTGGACAGATCAATCAGCCCCAGCATTTT
TRBJ1-3	NA	NA	TRBV10-3	CAISEGVLGPGNTIYF	TGTGCCATCAGTGAGGGGGTATTAGGACCTGGAAACACCATATATTTT